This is a list of T cell receptor beta chains from one sample in a study of T cells in Graves' hyperthyroidism and ophthalmopathy. Each CDR3 protein is one row after TCRdb ran MiXCR on the multiplex PCR reads. The sample contains about 500,000 distinct CDR3 sequences, about 16% of which appear only once. Input material: blood. Receptors originate from a woman aged 25 to 45 with Graves' ophthalmopathy. CDR3s include the opening cysteine and the closing phenylalanine or tryptophan. Fields, in order: D gene, J gene, V gene, clone size, CDR3 protein, CDR3 DNA. D genes are given only for firm matches. Clone size is given for some rows only: seen once, a few or many times, or a class if the clone is expanded.

D: TRBD2; J: TRBJ2-3; V: TRBV4-2; size: -; CDR3: CASSRPSGEITDTQYF; DNA: TGTGCCAGCAGCCGGCCTAGCGGGGAGATCACAGATACGCAGTATTTT
D: -; J: TRBJ1-2; V: TRBV12-5; size: few; CDR3: CASGLVIRAGLMSGYTF; DNA: TGTGCTAGTGGTTTGGTAATTAGGGCAGGTCTAATGAGTGGCTACACCTTC
D: -; J: TRBJ1-4; V: TRBV2; size: -; CDR3: CASTGDDEKLFF; DNA: TGTGCCAGCACCGGGGACGATGAAAAACTGTTTTTT
D: -; J: TRBJ2-2; V: TRBV9; size: few; CDR3: CASSVEVAGTGELFF; DNA: TGTGCCAGCAGCGTAGAAGTAGCCGGCACCGGGGAGCTGTTTTTT
D: -; J: TRBJ1-6; V: TRBV27; size: few; CDR3: CASSFTAYNSPLHF; DNA: TGTGCCAGCAGTTTTACAGCATATAATTCACCCCTCCACTTT
D: -; J: TRBJ2-3; V: TRBV7-2; size: many; CDR3: CASRKQGLFSTDTQYF; DNA: TGTGCCAGCAGGAAACAGGGCCTATTTAGCACAGATACGCAGTATTTT
D: TRBD2; J: TRBJ2-3; V: TRBV7-2; size: many; CDR3: CASSKGLAATDTQYF; DNA: TGTGCCAGCAGCAAAGGACTAGCGGCCACAGATACGCAGTATTTT
D: -; J: TRBJ1-1; V: TRBV20-1; size: many; CDR3: CSAANYGTPEAFF; DNA: TGCAGTGCTGCTAATTACGGGACACCTGAAGCTTTCTTT
D: -; J: TRBJ2-5; V: TRBV10-3; size: few; CDR3: CATSEGSEGETQYF; DNA: TGTGCCACCTCGGAGGGCAGCGAGGGGGAGACCCAGTACTTC
D: TRBD2; J: TRBJ2-2; V: TRBV30; size: many; CDR3: CAWSVLSGRATNTGELFF; DNA: TGTGCCTGGAGTGTACTTAGCGGGAGGGCTACGAACACCGGGGAGCTGTTTTTT
D: TRBD2; J: TRBJ2-1; V: TRBV20-1; size: many; CDR3: CSARYSGGEQFF; DNA: TGCAGTGCGAGATATAGCGGGGGTGAGCAGTTCTTC
D: -; J: TRBJ2-7; V: TRBV5-1; size: many; CDR3: CASSLGRVSSYEQYF; DNA: TGCGCCAGCAGCTTGGGGCGCGTCAGCTCCTACGAGCAGTACTTC
D: TRBD2; J: TRBJ2-4; V: TRBV18; size: many; CDR3: CASSPAVASGAKNIQYF; DNA: TGTGCCAGCTCCCCTGCGGTGGCTAGCGGTGCCAAAAACATTCAGTACTTC
D: -; J: TRBJ1-6; V: TRBV7-9; size: -; CDR3: CASSLRGRESPLHF; DNA: TGTGCCAGCAGCTTGAGGGGAAGGGAATCACCCCTCCACTTT
D: TRBD2; J: TRBJ2-5; V: TRBV11-1; size: -; CDR3: CASSLGAMGGRRLETQYF; DNA: TGTGCCAGCAGCTTAGGAGCGATGGGCGGGAGGCGCCTCGAGACCCAGTACTTC
D: TRBD1; J: TRBJ2-1; V: TRBV2; size: many; CDR3: CASRNRGGEQFF; DNA: TGTGCCAGCAGGAACAGGGGTGGAGAGCAGTTCTTC
D: TRBD2; J: TRBJ2-2; V: TRBV7-7; size: -; CDR3: CASSSSGGNTGELFF; DNA: TGTGCCAGCAGCTCCAGCGGGGGTAACACCGGGGAGCTGTTTTTT
D: TRBD2; J: TRBJ2-1; V: TRBV9; size: -; CDR3: CASSAGLAGNNEQFF; DNA: TGTGCCAGCAGCGCAGGACTAGCCGGAAACAATGAGCAGTTCTTC
D: -; J: TRBJ1-6; V: TRBV6-1; size: few; CDR3: CASNREGRTNSPLHF; DNA: TGTGCCAGTAATCGGGAGGGACGGACTAATTCACCCCTCCACTTT
D: -; J: TRBJ1-1; V: TRBV27; size: many; CDR3: CASSPYLGRNTEAFF; DNA: TGTGCCAGCAGTCCGTACCTGGGACGGAACACTGAAGCTTTCTTT
D: -; J: TRBJ2-1; V: TRBV6-1; size: -; CDR3: CASGSLGVGDNEQFF; DNA: TGTGCCAGCGGCTCATTGGGCGTGGGTGACAATGAGCAGTTCTTC
D: -; J: TRBJ1-2; V: TRBV13; size: few; CDR3: CASSAVVARDRTNYGYTF; DNA: TGTGCCAGCAGCGCCGTAGTTGCACGGGACCGAACTAACTATGGCTACACCTTC
D: -; J: TRBJ1-1; V: TRBV20-1; size: many; CDR3: CSARPKSGTEAFF; DNA: TGCAGTGCTAGGCCGAAAAGCGGAACTGAAGCTTTCTTT
D: -; J: TRBJ2-1; V: TRBV11-3; size: -; CDR3: CASSLDFLARNEQFF; DNA: TGTGCCAGCAGCTTAGATTTCCTAGCTCGGAATGAGCAGTTCTTC
D: -; J: TRBJ2-5; V: TRBV27; size: few; CDR3: CASSRFPGETQYF; DNA: TGTGCCAGCAGTCGCTTTCCCGGAGAGACCCAGTACTTC
D: -; J: TRBJ2-7; V: TRBV5-5; size: many; CDR3: CASSLSMNEQYF; DNA: TGTGCCAGCAGCTTGTCCATGAACGAGCAGTACTTC
D: -; J: TRBJ1-1; V: TRBV19; size: few; CDR3: CASSIFGVGSTEAFF; DNA: TGTGCCAGTAGTATCTTCGGGGTCGGGAGCACTGAAGCTTTCTTT
D: TRBD2; J: TRBJ2-2; V: TRBV7-9; size: few; CDR3: CASSYSGVNTGELFF; DNA: TGTGCCAGCAGCTATAGCGGGGTGAACACCGGGGAGCTGTTTTTT
D: -; J: TRBJ1-1; V: TRBV27; size: few; CDR3: CASSLRAGYMNTEAFF; DNA: TGTGCCAGCAGTTTGAGGGCAGGGTATATGAACACTGAAGCTTTCTTT
D: TRBD2; J: TRBJ2-3; V: TRBV7-3; size: -; CDR3: CASSLAGGTSDTQYF; DNA: TGTGCCAGCAGCCTTGCGGGGGGGACATCAGATACGCAGTATTTT
D: -; J: TRBJ2-1; V: TRBV6-1; size: few; CDR3: CASSGIRTEQFF; DNA: TGTGCCAGCAGTGGGATTCGGACTGAGCAGTTCTTC
D: -; J: TRBJ1-5; V: TRBV27; size: few; CDR3: CASSSTALFEPQHF; DNA: TGTGCCAGCAGTTCCACTGCCCTCTTCGAGCCCCAGCATTTT
D: TRBD2; J: TRBJ2-3; V: TRBV30; size: -; CDR3: CAWSVLAGTDTQYF; DNA: TGTGCCTGGAGTGTACTAGCGGGAACAGATACGCAGTATTTT
D: -; J: TRBJ2-1; V: TRBV27; size: many; CDR3: CASSLEPDPSYNEQFF; DNA: TGTGCCAGCAGTTTGGAGCCAGATCCCTCCTACAATGAGCAGTTCTTC
D: -; J: TRBJ1-6; V: TRBV7-2; size: many; CDR3: CASSSNRDGSPLHF; DNA: TGTGCCAGCAGCTCGAACAGGGACGGTTCACCCCTCCACTTT
D: -; J: TRBJ2-2; V: TRBV11-2; size: many; CDR3: CASSLGGLSGGELFF; DNA: TGTGCCAGCAGCTTAGGCGGACTTTCGGGCGGGGAGCTGTTTTTT
D: TRBD2; J: TRBJ2-1; V: TRBV20-1; size: many; CDR3: CSTGESGTYNEQFF; DNA: TGCAGTACGGGGGAGAGCGGGACCTACAATGAGCAGTTCTTC
D: -; J: TRBJ2-1; V: TRBV6-5; size: -; CDR3: CASSYKVSSPLDEQFF; DNA: TGTGCCAGCAGTTACAAGGTTAGTTCCCCGCTCGATGAGCAGTTCTTC
D: -; J: TRBJ2-1; V: TRBV27; size: many; CDR3: CASSLDPDAEQFF; DNA: TGTGCCAGCAGTTTAGACCCGGACGCTGAGCAGTTCTTC
D: -; J: TRBJ2-1; V: TRBV9; size: -; CDR3: CASSVRAQSSYNEQFF; DNA: TGTGCCAGCAGCGTACGAGCGCAGAGCTCCTACAATGAGCAGTTCTTC
D: -; J: TRBJ2-7; V: TRBV19; size: -; CDR3: CASSAKRTESYEQYF; DNA: TGTGCCAGTAGTGCAAAAAGGACGGAGAGCTACGAGCAGTACTTC
D: -; J: TRBJ1-2; V: TRBV7-9; size: -; CDR3: CASSLAVYGYTF; DNA: TGTGCCAGCAGCTTAGCGGTTTACGGCTACACCTTC
D: -; J: TRBJ2-5; V: TRBV7-8; size: many; CDR3: CASSLAWGTQYF; DNA: TGTGCCAGCAGCTTAGCGTGGGGGACCCAGTACTTC
D: TRBD2; J: TRBJ2-1; V: TRBV11-2; size: many; CDR3: CASSPRRRAGAYNEQFF; DNA: TGTGCCAGCAGCCCGAGGCGGAGGGCGGGGGCCTACAATGAGCAGTTCTTC
D: TRBD2; J: TRBJ2-7; V: TRBV14; size: few; CDR3: CASSQASGTLSQYF; DNA: TGTGCCAGCAGCCAAGCTAGCGGAACACTGTCGCAGTACTTC
D: -; J: TRBJ1-1; V: TRBV14; size: -; CDR3: CASSHGVPNTEAFF; DNA: TGTGCCAGCAGCCACGGGGTTCCGAACACTGAAGCTTTCTTT
D: -; J: TRBJ1-2; V: TRBV28; size: few; CDR3: CASSSRGLEGYTF; DNA: TGTGCCAGCAGTTCCAGGGGTTTGGAGGGCTACACCTTC
D: -; J: TRBJ2-1; V: TRBV28; size: many; CDR3: CASRSPLIANEQFF; DNA: TGTGCCAGCAGAAGCCCTCTTATTGCCAATGAGCAGTTCTTC
D: -; J: TRBJ2-5; V: TRBV30; size: many; CDR3: CAWSVLVMGSIQETQYF; DNA: TGTGCCTGGAGTGTACTTGTTATGGGTTCCATCCAAGAGACCCAGTACTTC
D: -; J: TRBJ2-1; V: TRBV6-9; size: once; CDR3: CASSDLYRDEQFF; DNA: TGCGCCAGCAGTGACCTTTACAGAGATGAGCAGTTCTTC
D: TRBD2; J: TRBJ2-1; V: TRBV30; size: many; CDR3: CAWSFSGRVNEQFF; DNA: TGTGCCTGGAGTTTTAGCGGGAGGGTAAATGAGCAGTTCTTC
D: TRBD1; J: TRBJ1-3; V: TRBV7-2; size: -; CDR3: CASSDGGQGRIDTIYF; DNA: TGTGCCAGCAGCGACGGGGGACAGGGTCGTATAGACACCATATATTTT
D: -; J: TRBJ2-7; V: TRBV30; size: many; CDR3: CAWSQSSTVYEQYF; DNA: TGTGCCTGGAGTCAGAGCAGCACGGTCTACGAGCAGTACTTC
D: -; J: TRBJ1-5; V: TRBV6-1; size: many; CDR3: CASSTPRTLRNQPQHF; DNA: TGTGCCAGCAGTACCCCCAGGACCCTAAGGAATCAGCCCCAGCATTTT
D: TRBD1; J: TRBJ2-7; V: TRBV12-3/TRBV12-4; size: many; CDR3: CASRAGTGREQYF; DNA: TGTGCCAGCAGGGCCGGGACAGGGAGAGAGCAGTACTTC
D: TRBD2; J: TRBJ2-1; V: TRBV5-1; size: -; CDR3: CASRTGTSGSYNEQFF; DNA: TGCGCCAGCAGAACCGGGACTAGCGGGAGTTACAATGAGCAGTTCTTC
D: TRBD2; J: TRBJ2-5; V: TRBV7-7; size: -; CDR3: CASSSQGAGLAGGETQYF; DNA: TGTGCTAGCAGCTCACAGGGGGCCGGACTAGCGGGAGGGGAGACCCAGTACTTC